This T cell receptor beta chain was captured by sequencing in a study of T cell repertoires in cytomegalovirus infection. Whole-study results and caveats: CMV-specific TCR beta clonotypes restricted by HLA-C were the ones dominating the ex vivo response.

This CDR3 is 12 amino acids long. Germline CDR1 is SGHDT and CDR2 is YYEEEE. The V gene lost 4 bases and the J gene lost 2 bases, with 6 bases spanning the gap. A single record per CDR3 protein comes from TCRdb applying MiXCR to the reads. Of fewer than 550,000 distinct CDR3 sequences in the sample, more than 15% were seen once. This clonotype was observed many times. Its target is unknown. The sequencing input was CD8+ T cells from PBMCs. The TCR was taken from a human donor in good health (CMV status not recorded). Some clones in this sample may be carry-over from other donors' samples. The chain employs TRBV5-6 and TRBJ2-5; D unresolved. In nucleotides, the CDR3 is TGTGCCAGCAGCGCAGATCAAGAGACCCAGTACTTC. Its protein product is CASSADQETQYF.